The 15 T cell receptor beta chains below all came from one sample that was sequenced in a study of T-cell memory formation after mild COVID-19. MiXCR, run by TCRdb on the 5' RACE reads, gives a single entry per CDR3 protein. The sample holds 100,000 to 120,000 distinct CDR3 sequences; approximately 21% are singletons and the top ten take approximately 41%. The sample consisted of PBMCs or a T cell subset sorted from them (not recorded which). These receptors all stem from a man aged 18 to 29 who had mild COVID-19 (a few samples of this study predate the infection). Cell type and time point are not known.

The CDR3 reads CSAWSAGGLYEQYF. Written as DNA, the CDR3 is TGCAGTGCTTGGTCGGCGGGGGGGCTCTACGAGCAGTACTTC. This chain connects TRBV20-1 to TRBJ2-7; TRBD2 agrees at 9 bases. The CDR3 runs 14 residues. The germline V gene has CDR1 DFQATT and CDR2 SNEGSKA (reference sequence). V shed 5 bases, J shed 3 bases, and the junction held 8 bases outside the gene matches.

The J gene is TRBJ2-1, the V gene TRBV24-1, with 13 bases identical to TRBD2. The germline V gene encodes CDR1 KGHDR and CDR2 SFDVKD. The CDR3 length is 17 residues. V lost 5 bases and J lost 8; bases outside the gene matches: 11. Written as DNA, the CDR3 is TGTGCCACCAGTGGTCCGACCTGGACTAGCGGGGGTTATGAGCAGTTCTTC. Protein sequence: CATSGPTWTSGGYEQFF.

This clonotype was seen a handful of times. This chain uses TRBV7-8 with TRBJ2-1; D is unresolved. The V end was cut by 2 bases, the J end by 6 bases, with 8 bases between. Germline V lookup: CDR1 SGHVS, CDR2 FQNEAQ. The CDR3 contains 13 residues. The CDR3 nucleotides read TGTGCCAGCAGCTTACGGCCGGGCAATGAGCAGTTCTTC. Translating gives CASSLRPGNEQFF.

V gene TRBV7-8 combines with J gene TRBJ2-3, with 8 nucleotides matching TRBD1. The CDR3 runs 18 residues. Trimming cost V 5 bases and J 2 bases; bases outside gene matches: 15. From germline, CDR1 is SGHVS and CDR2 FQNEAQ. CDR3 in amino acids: CASSQHPDRGSITDTQYF. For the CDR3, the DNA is TGTGCCAGCAGCCAACACCCTGACAGGGGATCCATCACAGATACGCAGTATTTT.

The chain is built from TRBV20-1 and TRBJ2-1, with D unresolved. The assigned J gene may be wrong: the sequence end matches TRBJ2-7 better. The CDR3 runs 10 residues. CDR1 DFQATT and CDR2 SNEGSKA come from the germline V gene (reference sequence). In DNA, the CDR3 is TGCAGTGCTAGGTGGGCTACACAGTACTTC. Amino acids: CSARWATQYF.

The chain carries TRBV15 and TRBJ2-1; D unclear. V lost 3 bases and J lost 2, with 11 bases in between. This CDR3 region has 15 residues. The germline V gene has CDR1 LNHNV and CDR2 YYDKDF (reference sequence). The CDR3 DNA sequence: TGTGCCACCAGCAGTCAGATGGACCCCTACAATGAGCAGTTCTTC. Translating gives CATSSQMDPYNEQFF.

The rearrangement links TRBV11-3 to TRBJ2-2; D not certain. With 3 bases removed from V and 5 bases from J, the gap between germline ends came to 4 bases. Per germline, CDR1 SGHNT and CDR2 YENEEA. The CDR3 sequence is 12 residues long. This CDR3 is CASSFRTGELFF. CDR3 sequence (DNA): TGTGCCAGCAGCTTCCGTACCGGGGAGCTGTTTTTT.

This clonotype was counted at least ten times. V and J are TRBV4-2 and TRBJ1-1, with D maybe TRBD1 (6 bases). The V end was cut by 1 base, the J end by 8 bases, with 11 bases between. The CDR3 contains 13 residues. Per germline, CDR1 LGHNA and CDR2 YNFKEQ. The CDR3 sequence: CASSQGEQGEAFF. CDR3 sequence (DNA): TGTGCCAGCAGCCAAGGTGAGCAGGGGGAAGCTTTCTTT.

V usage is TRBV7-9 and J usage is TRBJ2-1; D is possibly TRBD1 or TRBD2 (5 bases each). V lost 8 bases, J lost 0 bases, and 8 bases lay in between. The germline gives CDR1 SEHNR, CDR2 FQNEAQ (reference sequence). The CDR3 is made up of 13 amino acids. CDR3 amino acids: CASGGDSYNEQFF. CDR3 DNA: TGTGCCAGCGGGGGTGACTCCTACAATGAGCAGTTCTTC. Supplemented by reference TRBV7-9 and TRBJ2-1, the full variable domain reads DTGVSQNPRHKITKRGQNVTFRCDPISEHNRLYWYRQTLGQGPEFLTYFQNEAQLEKSRLLSDRFSAERPKGSFSTLEIQRTEQGDSAMYLCASGGDSYNEQFFGPGTRLTVL.

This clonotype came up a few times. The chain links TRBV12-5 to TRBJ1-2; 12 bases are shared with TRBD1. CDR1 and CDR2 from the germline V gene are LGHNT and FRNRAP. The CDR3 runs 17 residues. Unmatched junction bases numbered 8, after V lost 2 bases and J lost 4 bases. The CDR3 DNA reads TGTGCTAGTGGTTTGACCGGGACAGGGGGCATTCGCTATGGCTACACCTTC. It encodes CASGLTGTGGIRYGYTF.

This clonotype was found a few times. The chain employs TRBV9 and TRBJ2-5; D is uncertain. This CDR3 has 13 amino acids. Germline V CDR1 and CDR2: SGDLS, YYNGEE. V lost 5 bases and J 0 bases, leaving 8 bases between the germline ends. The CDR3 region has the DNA TGTGCCAGCAGTCCCCGGTACCAAGAGACCCAGTACTTC. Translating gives CASSPRYQETQYF. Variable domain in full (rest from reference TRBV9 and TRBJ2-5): DSGVTQTPKHLITATGQRVTLRCSPRSGDLSVYWYQQSLDQGLQFLIQYYNGEERAKGNILERFSAQQFPDLHSELNLSSLELGDSALYFCASSPRYQETQYFGPGTRLLVL.

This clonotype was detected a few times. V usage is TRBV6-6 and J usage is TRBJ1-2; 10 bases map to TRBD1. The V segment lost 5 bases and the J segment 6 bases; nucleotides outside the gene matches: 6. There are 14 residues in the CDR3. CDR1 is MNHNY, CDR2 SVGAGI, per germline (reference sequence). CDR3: CASSVRQGADGYTF. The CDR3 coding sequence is TGTGCCAGCAGTGTAAGACAGGGGGCGGATGGCTACACCTTC.

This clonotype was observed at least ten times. The CDR3 sequence: CASSDGGTGRSPLHF. DNA for the CDR3: TGTGCCAGCAGCGATGGGGGGACGGGCCGTTCACCCCTCCACTTT. The chain combines TRBV2 with TRBJ1-6, with D tentatively TRBD1 (5 bases). Germline loops: CDR1 SNHLY, CDR2 FYNNEI. Trimming shortened V by 6 bases and J by 9 bases, and 18 bases separated the two germline ends. The CDR3 is 15 amino acids.

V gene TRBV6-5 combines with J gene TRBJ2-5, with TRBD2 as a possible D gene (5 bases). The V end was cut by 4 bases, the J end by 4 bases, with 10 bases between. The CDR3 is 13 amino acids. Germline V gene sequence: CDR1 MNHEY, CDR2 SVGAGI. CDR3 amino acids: CASSSIGGETQYF. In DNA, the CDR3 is TGTGCCAGCAGTTCTATAGGAGGAGAGACCCAGTACTTC.

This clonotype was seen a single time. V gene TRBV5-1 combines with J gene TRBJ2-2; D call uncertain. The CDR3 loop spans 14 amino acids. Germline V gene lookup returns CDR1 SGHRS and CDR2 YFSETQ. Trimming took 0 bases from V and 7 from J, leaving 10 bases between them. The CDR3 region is CASSLGSTGGELFF. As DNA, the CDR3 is TGCGCCAGCAGCTTGGGATCAACGGGCGGGGAGCTGTTTTTT.